The clone carrying this TCR beta chain was seen a few times. Antigen unknown. TCRdb called the RT-PCR reads again in MiXCR, with one record for every CDR3 protein. The profile shows 500,000 to 600,000 distinct CDR3 sequences, approximately 12% of them singletons. Trimming pared 0 bases from V and 0 bases from J, leaving 1 base between. The germline CDR1 and CDR2 sequences are ENHRY and SYGVKD. CDR3 length equals 13 residues. This sample stems from a study of response to subunit inactivated influenza vaccine. Study observations and caveats: Few new T cells, the authors suggested, are recruited by each seasonal influenza vaccination.

The sequence was obtained from a man aged 45-65 years who received an inactivated influenza vaccine. The V gene is TRBV10-3, the J gene TRBJ2-3; D gene uncertain. The specimen comprised PBMCs from blood, sampled on the day of vaccination. CDR3 coding DNA: TGTGCCATCAGTGAGTCTAGCACAGATACGCAGTATTTT. It yields the protein CAISESSTDTQYF.